The present TCR beta chain was sequenced within a study of blood T cell repertoires in COVID-19. Sequenced by immunoSEQ multiplex PCR; TCRdb stores in-frame clones only, minus some. This table has about 120,000 clones, around 77% appearing once. V was pared by 2 bases and J by 2 bases, with 7 bases between. Germline lookup yields CDR1 SGHKS and CDR2 YYEKEE (reference sequence). The CDR3 consists of 13 residues. This TCR derives from a human donor in a cohort sampled during active COVID-19. Sequenced input: peripheral blood. This chain uses TRBV5-5 with TRBJ1-1, with D perhaps TRBD1 (5 bases). DNA of the CDR3: TGTGCCAGCAGCTTACAGGACAACACTGAAGCTTTCTTT. It specifies CASSLQDNTEAFF.